This is a list of T cell receptor beta chains from one sample in a study of OX40 agonist ivuxolimab in advanced cancers. This table comes from immunoSEQ multiplex PCR, and its TCRdb copy is limited to in-frame clones, with some not included. The profile covers about 82,000 clones, with approximately 87% appearing a single time and around 0.84% taken by the ten largest. Sequenced material: CD4+ or CD8+ T cells sorted from blood, taken in a trial of the OX40 agonist ivuxolimab. These receptors all stem from an adult with an advanced solid tumor such as melanoma, head and neck, liver or kidney cancer. The CDR3 runs from the conserved cysteine through the conserved F or W. D genes are given only for firm matches. Where a row states a size, it is once, few, many or the class of an expanded clone; other rows omit it.

V: TRBV11-1; D: TRBD1; J: TRBJ2-7; size: NA; DNA: TGTGCCAGCACCACTCGTGCCGGGACAGGGGGCATTGAGCAGTACTTC; CDR3: CASTTRAGTGGIEQYF
V: TRBV11-2; D: TRBD1; J: TRBJ1-1; size: NA; DNA: TGTGCCAGCAGCTTAGTGGGGGCGACAGGGGAAGCTTTCTTT; CDR3: CASSLVGATGEAFF
V: TRBV5-1; D: NA; J: TRBJ1-3; size: NA; DNA: TGCGCCAGCAGCTCCCTACCAATATCAGATGGAAACACCATATATTTT; CDR3: CASSSLPISDGNTIYF
V: TRBV7-9; D: NA; J: TRBJ1-2; size: NA; DNA: TGTGCCAGCAGTTCACGGACGGGTTCTAACTATGGCTACACCTTC; CDR3: CASSSRTGSNYGYTF
V: TRBV18; D: NA; J: TRBJ2-1; size: NA; DNA: TGTGCCAGCTCACCAGGACCCAATGAGCAGTTCTTC; CDR3: CASSPGPNEQFF
V: TRBV11-2; D: NA; J: TRBJ2-5; size: NA; DNA: TGTGCCAGCAGCCGGCAAGAGACCCAGTACTTC; CDR3: CASSRQETQYF
V: TRBV7-3; D: TRBD1; J: TRBJ2-2; size: NA; DNA: TGTGCCAGCAGCCAACCGGGACAGGGGGCAGGAACCGGGGAGCTGTTTTTT; CDR3: CASSQPGQGAGTGELFF
V: TRBV27; D: NA; J: TRBJ2-7; size: NA; DNA: TGTGCCAGCAGTTTATTCGGCCTAGCGTATAACGAGCAGTACTTC; CDR3: CASSLFGLAYNEQYF
V: TRBV30; D: NA; J: TRBJ2-1; size: once; DNA: TGTGCCTGGTCCCAGACACCGGACAATGAGCAGTTCTTC; CDR3: CAWSQTPDNEQFF
V: TRBV6-6; D: NA; J: TRBJ2-7; size: NA; DNA: TGTGCCAGCAGTTACTCGCGCCGAGGGTCCTACGAGCAGTACTTC; CDR3: CASSYSRRGSYEQYF
V: TRBV18; D: TRBD1; J: TRBJ1-2; size: once; DNA: TGTGCCAGCTCGCTGGTAACAGGGGGGTCCGATGGCTACACCTTC; CDR3: CASSLVTGGSDGYTF
V: TRBV4-1; D: NA; J: TRBJ2-3; size: NA; DNA: TGCGCCAGCAGCCAAACACCCACCGGACCCTTCACAGATACGCAGTATTTT; CDR3: CASSQTPTGPFTDTQYF
V: TRBV11-1; D: NA; J: TRBJ2-1; size: few; DNA: TGTGCCAGCAGCTTAGCCGTGGGACTGGCATCCTACAATGAGCAGTTCTTC; CDR3: CASSLAVGLASYNEQFF
V: TRBV5-1; D: NA; J: TRBJ2-5; size: NA; DNA: TGCGCCAGCAGCCCCAATCGGGCGGAGACCCAGTACTTC; CDR3: CASSPNRAETQYF
V: TRBV18; D: NA; J: TRBJ1-4; size: NA; DNA: TGTGCCAGCTCACCACGGGACGGTAATAATGAAAAACTGTTTTTT; CDR3: CASSPRDGNNEKLFF
V: TRBV18; D: NA; J: TRBJ1-1; size: NA; DNA: TGTGCCAGCTCTCCAGGGTACGGGGACACTGAAGCTTTCTTT; CDR3: CASSPGYGDTEAFF
V: TRBV7-2; D: NA; J: TRBJ2-1; size: NA; DNA: TGTGCCAGCAGCTTAGCGGGGACCTACAATGAGCAGTTCTTC; CDR3: CASSLAGTYNEQFF
V: TRBV2; D: NA; J: TRBJ2-5; size: once; DNA: TGTGCCAGCAGCCCCAGTGGGTGGCAAGAGACCCAGTACTTC; CDR3: CASSPSGWQETQYF
V: TRBV5-4; D: TRBD1; J: TRBJ2-5; size: NA; DNA: TGTGCCAGCAGTCCAGCGGGACAGGGTAGAGAGACCCAGTACTTC; CDR3: CASSPAGQGRETQYF
V: TRBV11-2; D: NA; J: TRBJ1-3; size: many; DNA: TGTGCCAGCAGCTTAGTCCCGGGTTTCTCTGGAAACACCATATATTTT; CDR3: CASSLVPGFSGNTIYF
V: TRBV7-3; D: TRBD2; J: TRBJ2-3; size: NA; DNA: TGTGCCAGCAGCTTAGGCCTAGCGGGGGTCATAGATACGCAGTATTTT; CDR3: CASSLGLAGVIDTQYF
V: TRBV7-8; D: NA; J: TRBJ2-7; size: NA; DNA: TGTGCCAGCAGCTTCTTGACAGGAGACTACGAGCAGTACTTC; CDR3: CASSFLTGDYEQYF
V: TRBV2; D: NA; J: TRBJ2-7; size: NA; DNA: TGTGCCAGCAGTGAAGCGCTCGGCAGTTGGTACGAGCAGTACTTC; CDR3: CASSEALGSWYEQYF
V: TRBV11-2; D: TRBD1; J: TRBJ1-3; size: NA; DNA: TGTGCCAGCAGCTCACAGGGGGCTGGAAACACCATATATTTT; CDR3: CASSSQGAGNTIYF
V: TRBV19; D: TRBD2; J: TRBJ2-3; size: NA; DNA: TGTGCCAGTAGGAAGCTAGCGGGGGGTAGCACAGATACGCAGTATTTT; CDR3: CASRKLAGGSTDTQYF
V: TRBV6-6; D: TRBD1; J: TRBJ1-5; size: NA; DNA: TGTGCCAGCAGCAACGACAGGGGGCTAAGCAATCAGCCCCAGCATTTT; CDR3: CASSNDRGLSNQPQHF
V: TRBV18; D: NA; J: TRBJ2-1; size: NA; DNA: TGTGCCAGCTCACCATGGGACGGGGGAGGTGCTGAGCAGTTCTTC; CDR3: CASSPWDGGGAEQFF
V: TRBV5-6; D: NA; J: TRBJ2-1; size: NA; DNA: TGTGCCAGCAGCTTGTTTAGTATCGGGCTCCACGCAATCAATGAGCAGTTCTTC; CDR3: CASSLFSIGLHAINEQFF
V: TRBV7-3; D: NA; J: TRBJ1-1; size: few; DNA: TGTGCCAGCAGGGAGGAGTTGAACACTGAAGCTTTCTTT; CDR3: CASREELNTEAFF
V: TRBV2; D: NA; J: TRBJ1-1; size: NA; DNA: TGTGCCAGCAGCCCTAGATCCAAGAACACTGAAGCTTTCTTT; CDR3: CASSPRSKNTEAFF
V: TRBV30; D: NA; J: TRBJ2-5; size: NA; DNA: TGTGCCTGGAGTGTGGTAGGGCCCCAAGAGACCCAGTACTTC; CDR3: CAWSVVGPQETQYF
V: TRBV7-2; D: TRBD2; J: TRBJ2-3; size: NA; DNA: TGTGCCAGCAGCTTAGGAGTCGGGGGGGTTAACACAGATACGCAGTATTTT; CDR3: CASSLGVGGVNTDTQYF
V: TRBV6-5; D: NA; J: TRBJ2-7; size: NA; DNA: TGTGCCAGCAGCCTCCTTGTTGGGGGAGACGAGCAGTACTTC; CDR3: CASSLLVGGDEQYF
V: TRBV6-5; D: NA; J: TRBJ2-7; size: NA; DNA: TGTGCCAGCAGTTACTTGGGTAGGGGGGAGCAGTACTTC; CDR3: CASSYLGRGEQYF
V: TRBV6-1; D: NA; J: TRBJ1-1; size: NA; DNA: TGTGCCAGCAGTGATACGTCGAGGGCGCCGGGAACTGAAGCTTTCTTT; CDR3: CASSDTSRAPGTEAFF
V: TRBV7-6; D: NA; J: TRBJ1-5; size: NA; DNA: TGTGCCAGCAGCTTAGTGCCCACAGATCAGCCCCAGCATTTT; CDR3: CASSLVPTDQPQHF
V: TRBV9; D: NA; J: TRBJ2-7; size: once; DNA: TGTGCCAGCAGCGGTCAACGCAACGGCTACGAGCAGTACTTC; CDR3: CASSGQRNGYEQYF
V: TRBV10-1; D: TRBD1; J: TRBJ2-7; size: NA; DNA: TGCGCCAGCAGTGAGTTCCAGGGGGCTAATTACGAGCAGTACTTC; CDR3: CASSEFQGANYEQYF
V: TRBV10-2; D: TRBD1; J: TRBJ1-1; size: NA; DNA: TGCGCCAGCAGTGAGCTGACAGGGGAGGGCACTGAAGCTTTCTTT; CDR3: CASSELTGEGTEAFF
V: TRBV7-8; D: NA; J: TRBJ1-5; size: NA; DNA: TGTGCCAGCAGCCTCGGGGCGTGGGGCAATCAGCCCCAGCATTTT; CDR3: CASSLGAWGNQPQHF
V: TRBV6-5; D: TRBD1; J: TRBJ2-7; size: NA; DNA: TGTGCCAGCAGTTTCCGGGACAGGGGGCCCTACGAGCAGTACTTC; CDR3: CASSFRDRGPYEQYF
V: TRBV10-3; D: NA; J: TRBJ2-7; size: NA; DNA: TGTGCCATCAGTGAGCCGGGCCCCTACGAGCAGTACTTC; CDR3: CAISEPGPYEQYF
V: TRBV6-1; D: TRBD1; J: TRBJ2-7; size: NA; DNA: TGTGCCAGCAGACCTCCGGGACAGGCTCCCGAGCAGTACTTC; CDR3: CASRPPGQAPEQYF
V: TRBV18; D: NA; J: TRBJ2-5; size: NA; DNA: TGTGCCAGCTCACCGGGGGTAACGGGGGCCGTCCAAGAGACCCAGTACTTC; CDR3: CASSPGVTGAVQETQYF
V: TRBV10-3; D: NA; J: TRBJ1-3; size: NA; DNA: TGTGCCATCACGCCGGACGGAAACACCATATATTTT; CDR3: CAITPDGNTIYF
V: TRBV19; D: TRBD1; J: TRBJ1-1; size: once; DNA: TGTGCCAGTACCTTTGACAGGGGTGTCCCTGAAGCTTTCTTT; CDR3: CASTFDRGVPEAFF
V: TRBV7-2; D: NA; J: TRBJ1-1; size: NA; DNA: TGTGCCAGCAGCTCCTACGTGGGCCTACTGATGAACACTGAAGCTTTCTTT; CDR3: CASSSYVGLLMNTEAFF
V: TRBV5-6; D: NA; J: TRBJ1-5; size: NA; DNA: TGTGCCAGCAGCGAGGCCGGGACATACTCCGATCAGCCCCAGCATTTT; CDR3: CASSEAGTYSDQPQHF
V: TRBV7-8; D: NA; J: TRBJ2-5; size: NA; DNA: TGTGCCAGCAGCTTACACCAAGAGACCCAGTACTTC; CDR3: CASSLHQETQYF
V: TRBV18; D: NA; J: TRBJ1-6; size: few; DNA: TGTGCCAGCTCACCGTCGGCAGGCCGGGCCGATTCACCCCTCCACTTT; CDR3: CASSPSAGRADSPLHF
V: TRBV2; D: NA; J: TRBJ1-5; size: NA; DNA: TGTGCCAGCAGCTTACTTGCTGAGGGGAGACAGCCCCAGCATTTT; CDR3: CASSLLAEGRQPQHF
V: TRBV20-1; D: NA; J: TRBJ1-4; size: NA; DNA: TGCAGTGCTAGAGCTATTGAAAAACTGTTTTTT; CDR3: CSARAIEKLFF
V: TRBV10-1; D: TRBD1; J: TRBJ2-7; size: NA; DNA: TGCGCCAGTTGCCGGACAGGGTGGTCCTACGAGCAGTACTTC; CDR3: CASCRTGWSYEQYF
V: TRBV2; D: NA; J: TRBJ2-2; size: NA; DNA: TGTGCCAGCAATAATGTCGGCGGGACGTTGGCCGGGGAGCTGTTTTTT; CDR3: CASNNVGGTLAGELFF
V: TRBV11-2; D: NA; J: TRBJ2-5; size: NA; DNA: TGTGCCAGCAGCACGACGGGACTGACTCAAGAGACCCAGTACTTC; CDR3: CASSTTGLTQETQYF
V: TRBV29-1; D: TRBD2; J: TRBJ2-1; size: NA; DNA: TGCAGCGTTTCTTTAGCGGGGGACGCCAATGAGCAGTTCTTC; CDR3: CSVSLAGDANEQFF
V: TRBV5-4; D: TRBD1; J: TRBJ1-1; size: NA; DNA: TGTGCCAGCAGCGATCAGACAGGGGGAGTTAATGAAGCTTTCTTT; CDR3: CASSDQTGGVNEAFF
V: TRBV27; D: NA; J: TRBJ2-1; size: NA; DNA: TGTGCCAGCAGTTTCGGTGTGGGGGAGTACAATGAGCAGTTCTTC; CDR3: CASSFGVGEYNEQFF
V: TRBV14; D: NA; J: TRBJ2-3; size: few; DNA: TGTGCCAGCAGCCAAGATTTGACAGCCCGAACGCAGTATTTT; CDR3: CASSQDLTARTQYF